This T cell receptor beta chain was documented in a study of cytomegalovirus exposure and HLA in healthy donors (dated by TCRdb to the late 2010s). With regard to the full study: According to an earlier analysis of 450 to 650 of the donors, about 179 million T cells yielded over 90 million unique TCR beta sequences and around 280 Gb of sequence data. Roughly 290 gigabases of sequencing data and roughly 81 million unique TCR sequences made up an early release that covered fewer than 650 HLA-typed donors. Among the roughly 400 genotyped donors, roughly 80% belonged to the genetic ancestry cluster associated with self-reported Caucasian donors. The study was designed to test whether signatures of past pathogen exposure could be identified by cataloging public T cell receptors. Using immunosequencing, the study profiled T cell repertoires from some 670 subjects and related those repertoires to cytomegalovirus serostatus. Along with the approximately 620-subject first cohort, a separate validation cohort of around 110 different subjects was used. To predict cytomegalovirus infection status, the study brought together high-throughput TCR immunosequencing, statistical association of individual TCRs with disease status, and machine learning. A later analysis re-analyzed previously published TCR beta repertoires from 500 to 700 donors and added high-resolution HLA genotyping to study TCR occurrence patterns. Rather than using new phenotypic data, the later analysis identified candidate immune exposures from TCR beta sequences and from how often those sequences occurred across donors. To decide whether each TCR beta V gene segment behaved as functional or pseudogenic, an earlier analysis of some 600 of the donors relied on high-throughput TCR beta sequencing. Donor age, sex, ethnicity and CMV serostatus were compiled alongside the repertoire data. In a later genetic analysis, genome-wide SNP genotypes for about three fifths of the roughly 670 donors were used, and that subset was treated as a discovery cohort. All discovery cohort repertoires had been generated on a single sequencing platform. Both class I and class II loci were covered by HLA typing, at four-digit resolution. The number of donors typed differed by locus, with 629-630 for A, B, C, DRB1 and DQB1, about 500 for DQA1, over 600 for DPA1, and approximately 470 for DPB1. Because of strong linkage in the cohort, five DR-DQ haplotypes were treated as single units for association and clustering. Among roughly 370 genotyped donors of the cohort, an average of approximately 250,000 unique TCR beta nucleotide sequences were sequenced per donor, roughly a sixth of them non-productive.

The cohort comprised under 700 healthy bone marrow donors. At the time of sampling, all cohort members were nominally healthy, though unrecorded immune exposures were likely present. The donor was CMV seropositive and was included in the group of around 300 seropositive cohort members. A peripheral blood sample was provided by each donor, and peripheral blood mononuclear cells were used for TCR beta sequencing. The Qiagen DNeasy Blood Extraction Kit was used to extract genomic DNA from the blood cell samples. The CDR1 and CDR2 encoded by the germline V gene (reference sequence) are SGHAT and FQDESV. At the junction V is shortened by 4 bases and J by 5 bases; bases outside the gene matches: 5. Taken from cysteine to phenylalanine, the CDR3 has 15 residues. The sequence is cut down to CDR3 DNA, 45 bases in frame from base 1. A word on this clone: The antigen this receptor binds is unknown. The record has no base qualities; no much larger clone is one base away.

The library was obtained by the immunoSEQ multiplex PCR assay. For the multiplex PCR, a mixture combining 60 forward primers for TCR Vbeta segments and 13 reverse primers for TCR Jbeta segments was used. The CDR3 region of rearranged TCR beta genes was amplified from genomic DNA by a multiplex PCR assay. Amplified TCR beta libraries were sequenced as 87-base-pair reads on the Illumina HiSeq System. Per the source publication's procedure: In a later analysis, tens of millions of unique TCR beta chains were counted across the roughly 610 repertoires, and approximately 11 million of these chains were shared by at least two donors. Raw reads were error-corrected and collapsed into unique sequences with a nearest-neighbor algorithm that merged closely related sequences to remove PCR and sequencing errors. CDR3 sequences were aligned to IMGT reference sequences to assign V, D and J gene segments. For a sequence to be retained, at least a six-nucleotide match to both a V gene segment and a J gene segment was required. Rearrangements were called productive when the CDR3 lacked stop codons and stayed in frame with V and J; all others were non-productive. Following IMGT convention, CDR3 was defined as the stretch from the second conserved V-encoded cysteine up to the conserved J-encoded phenylalanine. In an earlier analysis of around 540 of the donors, sequences lacking an unambiguous match to a single V gene segment were excluded. An earlier analysis of 587 of the donors classified V segments as functional when productive rearrangements were above 56.7% and as segregating when the standard deviation between donors was above 5%. A statistical classification framework was built for diagnosing cytomegalovirus status from the catalog of TCR beta chain sequences. A later analysis assigned V and J genes by comparing TCR nucleotide sequences with IMGT/GENE-DB human TR gene sequences. A later analysis assigned CDR3 sequences and most-parsimonious VDJ recombination scenarios with the TCRdist pipeline. In a later analysis, each TCR beta chain was defined by its CDR3 amino acid sequence together with its V-gene family, and reads lacking a unique V-gene family were excluded. A later analysis removed 550 to 650 highly shared, low-generation-probability nucleotide sequences to deal with suspected cross-contamination and a sequencing artifact. In a later analysis, a clonal expansion index was calculated for each public chain from normalized within-repertoire ranks of inferred template counts. A later analysis computed generation probabilities with a VDJ recombination model fitted to out-of-frame rearrangements, and checked the results against IGoR. In a later analysis, hypergeometric tests were used to score TCR-TCR, TCR-HLA and TCR-CMV co-occurrence, with a repertoire-size bias correction applied to TCR pairs. In a later analysis, false discovery rates were estimated by permuting HLA or CMV assignments 20 times. In a later analysis, co-occurring TCRs were grouped using DBSCAN, and TCRdist sequence similarity was added for clustering within HLA-allele-positive subsets. Repertoires with fewer than 30,000 or more than 120,000 public chains, plus five repertoires with anomalous nucleotide sharing, were excluded from co-occurrence clustering. The source is immuneACCESS, and TCRdb retained only in-frame sequences with V and J called. Part of the clones is not carried over; for the studies checked, unresolved V genes explain less than half of this, and the remainder is unexplained. V, J and clone size reflect that table, while D and trimming were determined from the DNA. This sample has under 150,000 clones in its table, and approximately 68% of those were observed once. About 1.5% of the sample is taken by the ten largest.

The study at large found these results: Only TCR beta chains were sequenced in this cohort, and the absence of alpha or paired-chain data limited detectable features. Because counts were too low, seventeen rarely observed V segments, including chromosome 9 orphons, were excluded from the earlier analysis of 587 of the donors. A cluster of highly shared sequence variants was judged likely to be a technical artifact of the sequencing pipeline. According to a later analysis, parvovirus B19, influenza, CMV and Epstein-Barr virus appeared linked to several top co-occurrence clusters. The classifier was reported to diagnose cytomegalovirus status with high specificity and sensitivity in both the original cohort and the validation cohort. Across donors, most TCR sequences were observed very rarely, whereas some public TCRs were present in many individuals. Sequencing depth was assumed to be roughly uniform across donors in the presence/absence analyses, though that assumption may not hold. V-gene and J-gene trimming of TCR beta chains was associated with a missense DCLRE1C variant in a later genetic analysis, and the association was replicated in an independent cohort. Most CMV-associated TCR beta chains appeared to be HLA-restricted in a later analysis, and the HLA associations seemed to be driven largely by CMV exposure. Because HLA typing was missing for some donors at each locus, association tests included only the typed subset. It was suggested by the authors that the approach could potentially be generalized to other disease states and immunological phenotypes. In vitro tests confirmed that a few of the cytomegalovirus-associated TCR beta chains recognize cytomegalovirus antigens. Linkage disequilibrium might explain the correlated functional status among segregating V segments, but an unknown experimental factor could not be excluded. Some IMGT-functional V segments, including TRBV6-2 and TRBV6-3, could not be told apart with the 87-base-pair reads, so those segments were excluded. When HLA alleles, especially DR and DQ, strongly co-occurred, attributing TCR associations to individual alleles was difficult. A later analysis associated about 16,000 TCR beta sequences with specific HLA alleles at a false discovery rate of 0.05. A further reported finding was that TCR beta sequences accurately predicted the HLA-A and HLA-B alleles for most subjects in the first cohort. A later genetic analysis reported fewer N-insertions in productive TCRs among donors in an Asian-associated ancestry cluster than the roughly 700-donor mean. For the cohort, immune exposure information was limited to CMV serostatus. The study listed 164 TCR beta chains as associated with cytomegalovirus. In a later analysis, TCR association rates were found to vary across HLA loci, with the most associated TCRs seen for DRB1 alleles and the fewest for HLA-C alleles. In an earlier analysis of 587 of the donors, most TCR beta V segments appeared in productive rearrangements about 87% or about 30% of the time, broadly matching IMGT annotations. Compared with equally common non-associated chains, HLA-associated TCR beta chains in a later analysis were more clonally expanded and had lower generation probabilities.

Sequencing was performed on PBMCs. The chain employs TRBV11-1 and TRBJ1-5; TRBD1 fits 10 bases in the junction. This clonotype was obtained from a man under 40 in good health and CMV-seropositive. The nucleotide sequence reads as follows: TGTGCCAGCAGCTCAGGGACAGGGGCTTATCAGCCCCAGCATTTT. Its protein reads: CASSSGTGAYQPQHF. The entire variable domain, with the stretches around the CDR3 drawn from the reference TRBV11-1 and TRBJ1-5 proteins, is EAEVAQSPRYKITEKSQAVAFWCDPISGHATLYWYRQILGQGPELLVQFQDESVVDDSQLPKDRFSAERLKGVDSTLKIQPAELGDSAMYLCASSSGTGAYQPQHFGDGTRLSIL.